The 25 T cell receptor beta chains given below trace back to one sample, sequenced in a study of cytomegalovirus exposure and HLA in healthy donors. Clones were read by immunoSEQ multiplex PCR, and TCRdb kept only the in-frame ones, dropping some. The data show under 65,000 clones, with 85% to 95% seen just once and around 5.5% held by the top ten. The sequenced material came from PBMCs. The receptors derive from a woman younger than 30 in good health and CMV-seropositive.

The chain links TRBV9 to TRBJ2-5; D may be TRBD1 (5 bases). This CDR3 comprises 15 residues. The V gene lost 0 bases and the J gene lost 0 bases, with 9 bases spanning the gap. Germline V gene sequence: CDR1 SGDLS, CDR2 YYNGEE. The CDR3 loop reads CASSVEGLYQETQYF. CDR3 in DNA: TGTGCCAGCAGCGTAGAGGGGCTCTACCAAGAGACCCAGTACTTC. The full variable domain, rest sourced from reference TRBV9 and TRBJ2-5, is DSGVTQTPKHLITATGQRVTLRCSPRSGDLSVYWYQQSLDQGLQFLIQYYNGEERAKGNILERFSAQQFPDLHSELNLSSLELGDSALYFCASSVEGLYQETQYFGPGTRLLVL.

V and J are TRBV10-2 and TRBJ2-1; 8 nucleotides line up with TRBD2. J was trimmed by 5 bases and V by 2 bases; bases with no gene match: 11. CDR3 length equals 17 residues. The germline V gene has CDR1 WSHSY and CDR2 SAAADI. CDR3 in DNA: TGCGCCAGCAGTGAGCGACAAGGCGGGAGGTTCAACAATGAGCAGTTCTTC. Translation: CASSERQGGRFNNEQFF.

The rearrangement joins TRBV29-1 to TRBJ2-2; unclear D gene. The V gene lost 2 bases and the J gene lost 1 base, with 2 bases spanning the gap. The germline V gene has CDR1 SQVTM and CDR2 ANQGSEA. The CDR3 extends over 12 amino acids. The CDR3 nucleotides are TGCAGCGTTGAACGGAACACCGGGGAGCTGTTTTTT. Amino acid sequence: CSVERNTGELFF.

The gene calls are TRBV19 and TRBJ2-1; D might be TRBD2 (7 bases). Germline V CDR1 and CDR2: LNHDA, SQIVND (reference sequence). CDR3 length: 14 amino acids. V lost 8 bases and J 8 bases, leaving 19 bases between the germline ends. The DNA of the CDR3 is TGTGCCAGTTCCCCACGGGGGGCGTTTGATGAGCAGTTCTTC. Translation: CASSPRGAFDEQFF. Together with reference TRBV19 and TRBJ2-1, the CDR3 gives the full variable domain: DGGITQSPKYLFRKEGQNVTLSCEQNLNHDAMYWYRQDPGQGLRLIYYSQIVNDFQKGDIAEGYSVSREKKESFPLTVTSAQKNPTAFYLCASSPRGAFDEQFFGPGTRLTVL.

CDR3 loop: CASSEPGLAGGRSGELFF. CDR3 coding DNA: TGTGCCAGCAGTGAACCGGGACTAGCGGGAGGTCGGTCCGGGGAGCTGTTTTTT. The chain combines TRBV6-1 with TRBJ2-2; TRBD2 matches at 15 bases. J gave up 6 bases and V 2 bases, and 7 bases lay outside the gene matches. Germline lookup yields CDR1 MNHNS and CDR2 SASEGT. The CDR3 length is 18 residues.

The chain joins TRBV14 to TRBJ2-3, with 9 bases aligning to TRBD1. CDR3 length: 16 residues. Trimming at V came to 3 bases and at J to 4 bases, leaving 8 bases not matched to a gene. Germline CDR1 SGHDN, CDR2 FVKESK. The CDR3: CASSHRTGVGSDTQYF. DNA of the CDR3: TGTGCCAGCAGCCATAGGACAGGGGTGGGTTCAGATACGCAGTATTTT.

The chain joins TRBV11-2 to TRBJ2-1; 8 bases are shared with TRBD2. The germline CDR1 and CDR2 sequences are SGHAT and FQNNGV. V lost 5 bases, J lost 9 bases, and 9 bases stayed unmatched. The CDR3 contains 14 residues. In DNA form, the CDR3 reads TGTGCCAGCAGCCCTCGGACTAGCTGGGGTGAGCAGTTCTTC. It encodes CASSPRTSWGEQFF.

This rearrangement joins TRBV7-3 to TRBJ2-1; a weak D match, TRBD2 (6 bases). The CDR3 extends over 14 amino acids. Germline V gene sequence: CDR1 SGHTA, CDR2 FQGTGA. Trimming cost V 5 bases and J 4 bases, with 12 bases left between them. The CDR3 region is CASSPLGGYNEQFF. The CDR3 DNA reads as TGTGCCAGCAGCCCCCTGGGGGGTTACAATGAGCAGTTCTTC.

The chain joins TRBV2 to TRBJ1-6; 8 bases fit TRBD1. Germline values: CDR1 SNHLY, CDR2 FYNNEI. With V trimmed by 7 bases and J by 5 bases, 13 bases remained unmatched. This CDR3 has 17 residues. The CDR3 protein is CASKPLGQGANNSPLHF. The CDR3 DNA sequence: TGTGCCAGCAAACCCCTGGGGCAGGGGGCGAATAATTCACCCCTCCACTTT.

The chain couples TRBV21-1 to TRBJ1-5; the table's D call TRBD1 went unverified against the DNA. TRBV21-1 is flagged as a pseudogene. This CDR3 is 18 amino acids long. CDR3 in amino acids: CASSTYVSTGGCNQPQHF. The DNA of the CDR3 is TGTGCCAGCAGCACCTACGTCTCGACAGGGGGCTGCAATCAGCCCCAGCATTTT.

The gene calls are TRBV2 and TRBJ1-6; tentatively, D is TRBD1 (5 bases). The germline CDR1 and CDR2 sequences are SNHLY and FYNNEI. The V and J ends lost 7 bases and 5 bases respectively, with 15 bases between them. The CDR3 spans 15 residues. CDR3 DNA: TGTGCCAGCAACCCGGGGGGTTCGGATAATTCACCCCTCCACTTT. Protein: CASNPGGSDNSPLHF.

The chain recombines TRBV11-2 with TRBJ2-7; 10 nucleotides line up with TRBD1. Per the germline V gene, CDR1 is SGHAT and CDR2 is FQNNGV. V shed 5 bases and J 2 bases; nucleotides not matched to a gene: 9. This CDR3 has 16 amino acids. The DNA of the CDR3 is TGTGCCAGCAGCCCCCGACCGGGACAGGGGCCCTACGAGCAGTACTTC. Encoded protein: CASSPRPGQGPYEQYF.

This rearrangement joins TRBV6-4 to TRBJ2-3; D is perhaps TRBD2 (6 bases). Trimming shortened V by 6 bases and J by 4 bases, and 20 bases separated the two germline ends. CDR3 length: 16 amino acids. Germline CDR1 MRHNA, CDR2 SNTAGT. The CDR3 region is CASSPTGTAPPDTQYF. The CDR3 coding sequence is TGTGCCAGCAGCCCTACCGGGACTGCTCCACCAGATACGCAGTATTTT.

The J gene is TRBJ2-3, the V gene TRBV5-5, with D possibly TRBD1 on 6 matching bases. The CDR3 loop spans 15 amino acids. V was cut by 4 bases and J by 4 bases, with 16 bases left in between. CDR1 is SGHKS and CDR2 is YYEKEE in the germline V gene (reference sequence). CDR3: CASSPGQGISDTQYF. The CDR3 nucleotides read TGTGCCAGCAGCCCGGGGCAGGGGATCTCAGATACGCAGTATTTT.

This sequence joins TRBV5-1 and TRBJ2-7, with D possibly being TRBD1 (7 bases). The CDR3 extends over 14 amino acids. CDR1 is SGHRS and CDR2 is YFSETQ in the germline V gene. V was shortened by 1 base and J by 6 bases, with 14 bases between the two germline ends. The CDR3 is CASSLSYRGGEQYF. Here the CDR3 DNA reads TGCGCCAGCAGCTTGAGTTACAGGGGAGGCGAGCAGTACTTC.

The rearrangement links TRBV6-4 to TRBJ2-7; 9 bases map to TRBD2. Looked up from germline, CDR1 is MRHNA and CDR2 is SNTAGT. This CDR3 region has 13 residues. V shed 3 bases and J 10 bases; nucleotides not matched to a gene: 7. In nucleotides, the CDR3 is TGTGCCAGCAGTGAGGGTAGCGGGGGCACCCAGTACTTC. It specifies CASSEGSGGTQYF.

In DNA, the CDR3 is TGTGCCAGCAGTTTGGGGAACAGGCCCTACGAGCAGTACTTC. Protein sequence: CASSLGNRPYEQYF. V and J are TRBV28 and TRBJ2-7; D may be TRBD1 (5 bases). CDR3 length: 14 residues. The V end was cut by 3 bases, the J end by 2 bases, with 11 bases between. Germline V gives CDR1 MDHEN, CDR2 SYDVKM.

The rearrangement joins TRBV9 to TRBJ2-5; 8 bases fit TRBD2. V was clipped by 0 bases and J by 4 bases; unmatched bases: 2. Germline-derived CDR1 and CDR2 are SGDLS and YYNGEE. The CDR3 loop spans 14 amino acids. In DNA form, the CDR3 reads TGTGCCAGCAGCGTAGACGGGACTAGAGAGACCCAGTACTTC. Its translation: CASSVDGTRETQYF.

V usage is TRBV15 and J usage is TRBJ2-1; tentative D call: TRBD2 (5 bases). CDR1 and CDR2 from the germline V gene are LNHNV and YYDKDF (reference sequence). The CDR3 consists of 17 residues. The V gene lost 1 base and the J gene lost 6 bases, with 19 bases spanning the gap. CDR3: CATSRVGWERATNEQFF. In DNA, the CDR3 is TGTGCCACCAGCAGAGTTGGGTGGGAGCGTGCGACCAATGAGCAGTTCTTC.

J is TRBJ1-2 and V is TRBV6-1, with 9 positions matching TRBD1. CDR3 length: 12 amino acids. Germline-derived CDR1 and CDR2 are MNHNS and SASEGT. Trimming cost V 6 bases and J 8 bases; bases outside gene matches: 4. CDR3 region: CASSRTGVGYTF. As DNA, the CDR3 is TGTGCCAGCAGCCGGACAGGGGTCGGCTACACCTTC.

V and J are TRBV28 and TRBJ1-2; 8 nucleotides align to TRBD1. Unmatched junction bases numbered 5, after V lost 5 bases and J lost 3 bases. The CDR3 covers 14 residues. Germline V gene lookup returns CDR1 MDHEN and CDR2 SYDVKM. The CDR3 region is CASSTGGTYYGYTF. CDR3 DNA sequence: TGTGCCAGCAGTACAGGGGGAACTTACTATGGCTACACCTTC.

The chain links TRBV4-2 to TRBJ1-5; perhaps TRBD1 as D (6 bases). Germline V lookup: CDR1 LGHNA, CDR2 YNFKEQ. The CDR3 has 15 residues. V lost 0 bases and J lost 4, with 10 bases in between. CDR3 sequence: CASSQEWTANQPQHF. DNA for the CDR3: TGTGCCAGCAGCCAAGAATGGACAGCTAATCAGCCCCAGCATTTT.

The CDR3, as DNA: TGTGCCAGCAGCTTAGGAGGAAGCTCTGGAAACACCATATATTTT. This encodes CASSLGGSSGNTIYF. The chain carries TRBV7-2 and TRBJ1-3; no reliable D call. The CDR3 spans 15 residues. Germline V CDR1 and CDR2: SGHTA, FQGNSA. The V gene lost 1 base and the J gene lost 0 bases, with 7 bases spanning the gap.

This CDR3 reads CASSLRDRGPLNTGELFF. In nucleotides, the CDR3 is TGTGCCAGCAGCCTCCGGGACAGGGGTCCCCTGAACACCGGGGAGCTGTTTTTT. The chain combines TRBV9 with TRBJ2-2; 10 bases fit TRBD1. Trimming removed 4 bases from V and 1 base from J; junction bases left unmatched: 10. The CDR3 sequence is 18 residues long. Germline CDR1 and CDR2: SGDLS and YYNGEE.

The chain joins TRBV7-9 to TRBJ2-2; TRBD2 is a possible D gene (6 bases). The CDR3 spans 17 residues. Trimming shortened V by 5 bases and J by 2 bases, and 18 bases separated the two germline ends. Germline V CDR1 and CDR2: SEHNR, FQNEAQ (reference sequence). The CDR3 DNA follows: TGTGCCAGCAGCCCCCTTGCTGCGGGGTTAAACACCGGGGAGCTGTTTTTT. This gives the protein CASSPLAAGLNTGELFF.